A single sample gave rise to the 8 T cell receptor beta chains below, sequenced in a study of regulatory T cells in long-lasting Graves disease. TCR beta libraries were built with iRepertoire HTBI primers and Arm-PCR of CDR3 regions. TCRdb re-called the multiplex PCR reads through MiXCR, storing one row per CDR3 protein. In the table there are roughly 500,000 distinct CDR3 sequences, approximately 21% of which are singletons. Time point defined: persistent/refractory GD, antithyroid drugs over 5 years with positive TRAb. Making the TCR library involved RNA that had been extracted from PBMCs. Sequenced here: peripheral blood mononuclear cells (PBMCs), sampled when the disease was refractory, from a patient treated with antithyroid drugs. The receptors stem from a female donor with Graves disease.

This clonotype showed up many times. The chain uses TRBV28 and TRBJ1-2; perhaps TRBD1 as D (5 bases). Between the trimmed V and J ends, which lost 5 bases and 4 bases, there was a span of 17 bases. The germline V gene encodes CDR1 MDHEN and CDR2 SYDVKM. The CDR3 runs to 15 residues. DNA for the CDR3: TGTGCCAGCAGTGAATCCGGGACGGCGGTCTATGGCTACACCTTC. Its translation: CASSESGTAVYGYTF.

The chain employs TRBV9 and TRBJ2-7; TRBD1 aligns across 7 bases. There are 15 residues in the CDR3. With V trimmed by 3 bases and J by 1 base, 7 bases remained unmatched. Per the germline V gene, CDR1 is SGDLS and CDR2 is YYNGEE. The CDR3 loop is CASSAGRGISYEQYF. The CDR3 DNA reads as TGTGCCAGCAGCGCCGGCAGGGGGATATCCTACGAGCAGTACTTC.

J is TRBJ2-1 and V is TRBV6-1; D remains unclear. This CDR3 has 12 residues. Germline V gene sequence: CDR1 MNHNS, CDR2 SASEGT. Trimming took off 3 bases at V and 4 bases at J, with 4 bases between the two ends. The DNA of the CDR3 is TGTGCCAGCAGTGAGGGTTACAATGAGCAGTTCTTC. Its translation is CASSEGYNEQFF.

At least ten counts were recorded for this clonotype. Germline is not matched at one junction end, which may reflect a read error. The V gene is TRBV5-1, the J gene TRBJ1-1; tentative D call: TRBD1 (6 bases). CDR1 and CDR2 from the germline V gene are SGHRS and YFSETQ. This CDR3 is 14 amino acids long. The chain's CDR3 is CASSLAGENTEAFF. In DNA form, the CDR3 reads TGTGCCAGCAGTTTAGCAGGGGAGAACACTGAAGCTTTCTTT.

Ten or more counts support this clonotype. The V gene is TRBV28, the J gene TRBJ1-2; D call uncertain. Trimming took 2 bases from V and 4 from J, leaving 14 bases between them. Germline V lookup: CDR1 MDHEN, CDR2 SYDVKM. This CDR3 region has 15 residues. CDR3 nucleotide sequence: TGTGCCAGCAGTTTAGATGGAGGGTCCGGCTATGGCTACACCTTC. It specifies CASSLDGGSGYGYTF.

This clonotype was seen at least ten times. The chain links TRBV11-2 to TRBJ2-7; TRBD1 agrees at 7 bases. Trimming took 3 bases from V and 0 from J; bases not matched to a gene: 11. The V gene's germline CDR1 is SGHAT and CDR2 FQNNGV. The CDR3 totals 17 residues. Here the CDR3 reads CASSFQNRGPSSYEQYF. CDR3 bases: TGTGCCAGCAGCTTTCAAAACAGGGGACCAAGCTCCTACGAGCAGTACTTC.

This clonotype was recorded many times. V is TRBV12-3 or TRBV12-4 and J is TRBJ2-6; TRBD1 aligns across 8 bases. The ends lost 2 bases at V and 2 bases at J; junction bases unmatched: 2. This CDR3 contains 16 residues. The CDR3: CASSLQGAPGANVLTF. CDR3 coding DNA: TGTGCCAGCAGTTTACAGGGGGCACCTGGGGCCAACGTCCTGACTTTC.

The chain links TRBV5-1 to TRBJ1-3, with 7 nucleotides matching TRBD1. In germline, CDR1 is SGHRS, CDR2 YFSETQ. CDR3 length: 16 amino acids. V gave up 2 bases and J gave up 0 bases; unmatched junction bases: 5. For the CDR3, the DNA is TGCGCCAGCAGCTTAACAGGGGACACCTCTGGAAACACCATATATTTT. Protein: CASSLTGDTSGNTIYF.